Listed below are T cell receptor beta chains from one sample, sequenced in a study of beta chain features in type 1 diabetes. Only in-frame clones appear in the TCRdb table, and some are missing; sequencing was by immunoSEQ multiplex PCR. This table has hundreds of thousands of clones, around 15% appearing once. Material for sequencing was naive CD4+ T cells from blood. These receptors all stem from a young man with type 1 diabetes. Both conserved end residues are part of each CDR3. A D gene is named only where the DNA matches it firmly. The size field is filled for only some rows; it gives once, few, many or a size class.

>TRBJ1-3|few|NA|TRBV4-1
CASSQAGEVSSGNTIYF
TGCGCCAGCAGCCAAGCAGGGGAGGTCTCTTCGGGGAACACCATATATTTT
>TRBJ1-5|NA|NA|TRBV10-3
CAISERVANSNQPQHF
TGTGCCATCAGTGAGCGGGTGGCAAATAGCAATCAGCCCCAGCATTTT
>TRBJ2-1|NA|NA|TRBV29-1
CSSRGWRGEQFF
TGCAGCTCCAGGGGCTGGAGGGGTGAGCAGTTCTTC
>TRBJ2-1|few|NA|TRBV19
CASSEGAEQFF
TGTGCCAGTAGTGAGGGAGCTGAGCAGTTCTTC
>TRBJ2-4|NA|NA|TRBV11-2
CASSRLKGLAKNIQYF
TGTGCCAGCAGCCGACTTAAGGGGCTAGCCAAAAACATTCAGTACTTC
>TRBJ1-4|NA|TRBD1|TRBV29-1
CSGGQGYEKLFF
TGCAGCGGGGGACAGGGTTACGAAAAACTGTTTTTT
>TRBJ1-1|few|NA|TRBV9
CASSEGVVGTEAFF
TGTGCCAGCAGCGAAGGGGTGGTAGGCACTGAAGCTTTCTTT
>TRBJ2-3|NA|NA|TRBV5-4
CASSRSSTSTDTQYF
TGTGCCAGCAGCCGGTCCAGCACTAGCACAGATACGCAGTATTTT
>TRBJ2-1|few|NA|TRBV5-1
CASSLAEFNNEQFF
TGCGCCAGCAGCTTGGCAGAGTTCAACAATGAGCAGTTCTTC
>TRBJ2-7|few|TRBD2|TRBV29-1
CSVDGGENEQYF
TGCAGCGTTGATGGGGGGGAAAACGAGCAGTACTTC